This T cell receptor (beta chain) was documented in a study of blood T cells in healthy people across ages. Using a J-beta primer mix together with a sample-barcoded 5' primer, a second PCR was run for roughly 6 to 12 cycles. A 12-random-nucleotide template-switch adaptor tagged each cDNA molecule. MiXCR, applied by TCRdb to the 5' RACE reads, yields one record per CDR3 protein. The data show approximately 900,000 distinct CDR3 sequences, roughly 28% seen once. The V and J ends lost 3 bases and 7 bases respectively, with 16 bases between them. The CDR3 has 15 amino acids. These data also featured in a second study, about T cells of mothers and their children.

The rearrangement uses TRBV12-3 or TRBV12-4 and TRBJ1-3; the D is unclear. The TCR was taken from a woman aged 40 to 55 in good health. The sample comprised blood. This CDR3 reads CASSFYFESGNTIYF. CDR3 in DNA: TGTGCCAGCAGTTTCTATTTCGAGTCGGGGAACACCATATATTTT.